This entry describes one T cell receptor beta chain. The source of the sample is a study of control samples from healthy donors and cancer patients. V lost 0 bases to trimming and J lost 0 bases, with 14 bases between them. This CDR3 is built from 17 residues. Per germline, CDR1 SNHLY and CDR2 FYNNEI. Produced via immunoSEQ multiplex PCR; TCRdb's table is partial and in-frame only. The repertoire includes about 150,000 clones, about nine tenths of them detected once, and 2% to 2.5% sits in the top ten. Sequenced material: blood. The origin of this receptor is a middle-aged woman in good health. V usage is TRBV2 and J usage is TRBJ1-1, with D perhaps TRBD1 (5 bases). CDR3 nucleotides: TGTGCCAGCAGTGAAGCGCCCCCGGGACTGATGAACACTGAAGCTTTCTTT. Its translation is CASSEAPPGLMNTEAFF.